The source of this T cell receptor (beta chain) is a study of blood T cell repertoires in COVID-19. Generated by immunoSEQ multiplex PCR, the TCRdb table keeps only in-frame clones and is missing some. The sample holds about 480,000 clones; roughly 89% are singletons and the top ten take approximately 0.9%. With V trimmed by 5 bases and J by 1 base, 7 bases remained unmatched. This CDR3 contains 17 residues. The germline V gene has CDR1 SGDLS and CDR2 YYNGEE. The rearrangement uses TRBV9 and TRBJ1-3; 12 bases agree with TRBD1. Sequencing used peripheral blood. The TCR was taken from a man between 18 and 29 years old with COVID-19, enrolled during active disease. CDR3 protein: CASSEGGQGASGNTIYF. CDR3 coding DNA: TGTGCCAGCAGTGAGGGGGGACAGGGGGCGTCTGGAAACACCATATATTTT.